The 9 T cell receptor beta chains reported below all come from one sample, sequenced in a study of OX40 agonist ivuxolimab in advanced cancers. The repertoire was sequenced with immunoSEQ multiplex PCR; TCRdb's copy has only in-frame clones and lacks some. The sample shows over 10,000 clones, 67% of them seen only once. The specimen comprised CD4+ or CD8+ T cells sorted from blood, sampled in a trial of the OX40 agonist ivuxolimab. All receptors come from an adult with an advanced solid tumor such as melanoma, head and neck, liver or kidney cancer.

J is TRBJ2-3 and V is TRBV7-3; D gene ambiguous. The CDR3 is 13 residues long. The V end lost 1 base, the J end lost 5 bases, and 7 bases lay between the germline ends. From germline, CDR1 is SGHTA and CDR2 FQGTGA. The CDR3 region is CASSLIAGDTQYF. CDR3 coding DNA: TGTGCCAGCAGCTTAATAGCAGGAGATACGCAGTATTTT. Looking up the rest from reference TRBV7-3 and TRBJ2-3 gives the full variable domain: GAGVSQTPSNKVTEKGKYVELRCDPISGHTALYWYRQSLGQGPEFLIYFQGTGAADDSGLPNDRFFAVRPEGSVSTLKIQRTERGDSAVYLCASSLIAGDTQYFGPGTRLTVL.

This clone has just a few counts. The J gene is TRBJ2-1, the V gene TRBV6-4, with D possibly TRBD1 on 6 matching bases. This CDR3 contains 15 residues. Germline V gene data show CDR1 as MRHNA and CDR2 as SNTAGT. Trimming removed 4 bases from V and 8 bases from J, with 18 bases in between. In nucleotides, the CDR3 is TGTGCCAGCAGTGCTCTGACAGGTAGCATCGATGAGCAGTTCTTC. Translating gives CASSALTGSIDEQFF.

The rearrangement uses TRBV4-3 and TRBJ2-7, with TRBD2 as a possible D gene (5 bases). The CDR3 sequence is 13 residues long. V was pared by 4 bases and J by 4 bases, with 11 bases between. Germline loops: CDR1 LGHNA, CDR2 YSLEER. Here the CDR3 DNA reads TGCGCCAGCAGCCCCTCGAGAGGGTACGAGCAGTACTTC. This sequence encodes CASSPSRGYEQYF.

This clone was recorded many times. DNA of the CDR3: TGTGCCAGCAGCCCCGGGGGGGTGGGAGATACGCAGTATTTT. Translated, it gives CASSPGGVGDTQYF. V and J are TRBV7-3 and TRBJ2-3, with 8 positions matching TRBD2. J gave up 5 bases and V 5 bases, and 6 bases lay outside the gene matches. This CDR3 comprises 14 residues. Germline V gene sequence: CDR1 SGHTA, CDR2 FQGTGA.

DNA of the CDR3: TGTGCCAGCAGTTCGAACCCCCCGGGCCCGAACACCGGGGAGCTGTTTTTT. Amino acid sequence: CASSSNPPGPNTGELFF. The V gene is TRBV28, the J gene TRBJ2-2; D call uncertain. V was cut by 4 bases and J by 0 bases, with 15 bases left in between. The germline V gene has CDR1 MDHEN and CDR2 SYDVKM. The CDR3 length is 17 residues.

For this clone: A much larger clone differs from this one at a single base, so this may be a read error. This chain joins TRBV28 and TRBJ2-1; tentatively, D is TRBD2 (6 bases). The CDR3 has 15 residues. CDR1 is MDHEN and CDR2 is SYDVKM in the germline V gene. For the CDR3, the DNA is TGTGCCAGCAATTTATTGGGCGGGGATCTTTATGAGCAGTTCTTC. Encoded protein: CASNLLGGDLYEQFF.

The V and J genes are TRBV2 and TRBJ2-3; no definite D call. The V end lost 2 bases, the J end lost 12 bases, and 21 bases lay between the germline ends. The CDR3 has 15 residues. Per the germline V gene, CDR1 is SNHLY and CDR2 is FYNNEI. Here the CDR3 reads CASSESVESPWLQYF. The CDR3 coding sequence is TGTGCCAGCAGTGAATCGGTGGAGTCCCCTTGGTTACAGTATTTT.

The chain recombines TRBV4-1 with TRBJ2-7; D possibly corresponds to TRBD1 (6 bases). The CDR3 consists of 12 residues. V was trimmed by 8 bases and J by 1 base, leaving 9 bases between them. Germline V CDR1 and CDR2: MGHRA, YSYEKL. The CDR3 DNA reads as TGCGCCAGCTCACAGGGTTCCTACGAGCAGTACTTC. Protein sequence: CASSQGSYEQYF.

The chain combines TRBV11-1 with TRBJ2-7; D could derive from TRBD1 or TRBD2 (5 bases each). The V end was cut by 3 bases, the J end by 2 bases, with 11 bases between. The CDR3 has 14 residues. CDR1 and CDR2 (germline): SGHAT, FQDESV (reference sequence). The CDR3 sequence is CASSFGTAAYEQYF. Here the CDR3 DNA reads TGTGCCAGCAGCTTCGGGACCGCCGCCTACGAGCAGTACTTC.